The 3 T cell receptor beta chains below were found in one sample sequenced in a study of blood T cell repertoires in COVID-19. Data came from immunoSEQ multiplex PCR; TCRdb stores just in-frame clones and leaves some out. The sample lists 350,000 or so clones, roughly 87% occurring once. The sample taken for sequencing was PBMCs or T cells enriched from blood (not recorded which). The receptors were gathered from a woman in her twenties or thirties who had recovered from COVID-19.

The chain links TRBV5-8 to TRBJ2-1; D is uncertain. Trimming shortened V by 3 bases and J by 3 bases, and 4 bases separated the two germline ends. CDR3 size: 12 residues. Germline V gene data show CDR1 as SGHTS and CDR2 as YDEGEE. The CDR3 here is CASSYSYNEQFF. CDR3 nucleotides: TGTGCCAGCAGCTACAGCTACAATGAGCAGTTCTTC. Based on the CDR3 plus reference TRBV5-8 and TRBJ2-1, the full variable domain is EAGVTQSPTHLIKTRGQQATLRCSPISGHTSVYWYQQALGLGLQFLLWYDEGEERNRGNFPPRFSGRQFPNYSSELNVNALELEDSALYLCASSYSYNEQFFGPGTRLTVL.

Only one count was recorded for this clone. The chain joins TRBV5-8 to TRBJ1-1; possibly TRBD1 for D (5 bases). Trimming pared 2 bases from V and 5 bases from J, leaving 10 bases between. The CDR3 is 13 residues long. Looked up from germline, CDR1 is SGHTS and CDR2 is YDEGEE. CDR3 bases: TGTGCCAGCAGCTTAGGGGCGGGGACTGAAGCTTTCTTT. Protein product: CASSLGAGTEAFF.

CDR3 in amino acids: CASSQDLPDREWNSPLHF. CDR3 DNA sequence: TGCGCCAGCAGCCAAGATCTCCCGGACAGGGAATGGAATTCACCCCTCCACTTT. The J gene is TRBJ1-6, the V gene TRBV4-3, with TRBD1 matching 8 bases. Germline V CDR1 and CDR2: LGHNA, YSLEER. V was clipped by 0 bases and J by 7 bases; unmatched bases: 11. The CDR3 sequence is 18 residues long.